Given below is one TCR beta chain in context. Recovered participants had two consecutive negative NP/OP PCR tests, healthcare professional clearance, or symptom resolution. The CDR3 has 12 amino acids. The V end was cut by 1 base, the J end by 6 bases, with 6 bases between. CDR1 is SEHNR, CDR2 FQNEAQ, per germline (reference sequence). The sample comes from a study of blood T cell repertoires in COVID-19. Original methodology: Estimated nucleated cell counts came from reference gene primer amplification. Only in-frame clones appear in the TCRdb table, and some are missing; sequencing was by immunoSEQ multiplex PCR. That table furnishes V, J and clone size, whereas the DNA furnished D and trimming. The repertoire holds roughly 200,000 clones, with approximately 85% as singletons.

Sequenced material: PBMCs or T cells enriched from blood (not recorded which). The receptor was derived from a man aged 35-49 years who had recovered from COVID-19. The J gene is TRBJ1-2, the V gene TRBV7-9; a possible D gene is TRBD1 (5 bases). CDR3: CASSLGGDGYTF. The DNA of the CDR3 is TGTGCCAGCAGCTTAGGGGGCGATGGCTACACCTTC.